This T cell receptor (beta chain) was found in a study of cytomegalovirus exposure and HLA in healthy donors. 13 Jbeta primers and 60 Vbeta primers were used for the PCR. Repertoires were generated with immunoSEQ multiplex PCR, while TCRdb's copy carries only in-frame clones and drops some. The sample has 50,000 to 60,000 clones, 75% to 80% seen once; the top ten hold less than 1.5%. CDR3 length equals 14 residues. The V gene end was trimmed by 9 bases and the J gene end by 7 bases; junction bases not matched to a gene: 10. CDR1 and CDR2 from the germline V gene are SGDLS and YYNGEE. Regarding donors, all were healthy bone marrow donors.

This sequence originates from a female donor in good health and CMV-seronegative. The rearrangement uses TRBV9 and TRBJ1-6; 7 nucleotides line up with TRBD1. Sequencing input: PBMCs. CDR3 DNA: TGTGCCACCGCTCCCGGGACAGCGAATTCACCCCTCCACTTT. This codes for CATAPGTANSPLHF.